Listed below are T cell receptor beta chains from one sample, sequenced in a study of blood T cell repertoires in COVID-19. Libraries were prepared by immunoSEQ multiplex PCR; TCRdb keeps only in-frame clonotypes and omits some of them. This table has about 170,000 clones, 79% appearing once. Specimen: PBMCs or T cells enriched from blood (not recorded which). The receptors originated from a woman in her seventies in a cohort exposed to, infected with or recovered from COVID-19 (not recorded which). The CDR3 runs from the conserved cysteine through the conserved F or W. The D gene is left open where the match is weak. Expanded clones are given a class, and other clones once, few, many or no size at all.

J,size,D,V,CDR3,DNA
TRBJ2-1,-,-,TRBV5-1,CASSLDSVDEQFF,TGCGCCAGCAGCTTGGACAGTGTCGATGAGCAGTTCTTC
TRBJ2-7,-,TRBD2,TRBV4-3,CASSLALSGSGEQYF,TGCGCCAGCAGCCTAGCCCTTAGCGGGAGCGGCGAGCAGTACTTC
TRBJ1-1,-,TRBD1,TRBV11-3,CASSTTGSWAEAFF,TGTGCCAGCAGCACGACAGGGAGTTGGGCTGAAGCTTTCTTT
TRBJ2-3,-,-,TRBV5-1,CASSLASREDTQYF,TGCGCCAGCAGCTTGGCCTCACGGGAGGATACGCAGTATTTT
TRBJ2-5,-,-,TRBV5-1,CASSSQYQETQYF,TGCGCCAGCAGCTCTCAGTACCAAGAGACCCAGTACTTC
TRBJ2-1,-,-,TRBV7-8,CASSFASRGDNEQFF,TGTGCCAGCAGCTTTGCTAGTAGGGGCGACAATGAGCAGTTCTTC
TRBJ2-4,-,-,TRBV24-1,CATSRDFNIQYF,TGTGCCACCAGCAGGGATTTCAACATTCAGTACTTC
TRBJ1-1,-,-,TRBV5-6,CASSPMRANTEAFF,TGTGCCAGCAGCCCCATGAGGGCGAACACTGAAGCTTTCTTT
TRBJ2-2,few,-,TRBV6-5,CASEIQSGVGELFF,TGTGCCAGCGAAATTCAATCGGGTGTCGGGGAGCTGTTTTTT
TRBJ1-1,once,-,TRBV6-1,CASSELGLLNTEAFF,TGTGCCAGCAGTGAACTCGGACTCTTAAACACTGAAGCTTTCTTT
TRBJ1-1,-,-,TRBV9,CASSGPGGTEAFF,TGTGCCAGCAGCGGGCCCGGAGGTACTGAAGCTTTCTTT
TRBJ2-7,-,-,TRBV9,CASSSTGDYEQYF,TGTGCCAGCAGCTCGACAGGAGACTACGAGCAGTACTTC
TRBJ2-2,-,TRBD2,TRBV4-3,CASSQAGGRTGELFF,TGCGCCAGCAGCCAAGCGGGCGGGAGAACCGGGGAGCTGTTTTTT
TRBJ2-5,-,-,TRBV12-3/TRBV12-4,CASTLRGRETQYF,TGTGCCAGCACCTTGCGGGGAAGGGAGACCCAGTACTTC
TRBJ1-2,-,-,TRBV7-9,CASSYWGPDGYTF,TGTGCCAGCAGCTATTGGGGGCCCGATGGCTACACCTTC
TRBJ2-2,-,TRBD2,TRBV3-1/TRBV3-2,CASSQSGTSTGELFF,TGTGCCAGCAGCCAAAGCGGGACTTCCACCGGGGAGCTGTTTTTT
TRBJ1-2,-,TRBD1,TRBV11-3,CASSRTGSNYGYTF,TGTGCCAGCAGCCGGACAGGGTCGAATTATGGCTACACCTTC
TRBJ2-1,-,-,TRBV10-3,CAISERGASGFNEQFF,TGTGCCATCAGTGAGAGGGGTGCTAGTGGGTTCAATGAGCAGTTCTTC
TRBJ1-5,few,-,TRBV28,CATVTGSRGQPQHF,TGTGCCACCGTTACAGGGTCCCGGGGTCAGCCCCAGCATTTT
TRBJ2-1,-,-,TRBV9,CASSVVPSGNEQFF,TGTGCCAGCAGCGTAGTTCCCAGCGGGAATGAGCAGTTCTTC
TRBJ2-3,-,-,TRBV10-3,CAISDLRNTQYF,TGTGCCATCAGTGATCTCAGGAATACGCAGTATTTT
TRBJ1-2,few,-,TRBV3-1/TRBV3-2,CASSQRRGNGYTF,TGTGCCAGCAGCCAAAGAAGGGGTAATGGCTACACCTTC
TRBJ1-1,once,TRBD1,TRBV28,CASTRDRYTEAFF,TGTGCCAGCACCCGGGACAGGTACACTGAAGCTTTCTTT
TRBJ2-1,-,TRBD2,TRBV5-4,CASSRGGGRSYNEQFF,TGTGCCAGCAGCCGGGGGGGAGGGCGATCCTACAATGAGCAGTTCTTC
TRBJ2-1,-,TRBD2,TRBV6-2/TRBV6-3,CASSYGASGSLFSNEQFF,TGTGCCAGCAGTTACGGCGCTAGCGGGAGCCTCTTTAGCAATGAGCAGTTCTTC
TRBJ1-4,-,-,TRBV18,CASSYAGTNEKLFF,TGTGCCAGCTCATACGCGGGGACTAATGAAAAACTGTTTTTT
TRBJ2-1,-,-,TRBV5-8,CASSLQGGSYNEQFF,TGTGCCAGCAGCTTGCAAGGGGGATCCTACAATGAGCAGTTCTTC
TRBJ2-7,-,TRBD1,TRBV7-2,CASSFSGGSSYEQYF,TGTGCCAGCAGCTTTTCAGGGGGAAGCTCCTACGAGCAGTACTTC
TRBJ2-2,-,-,TRBV7-9,CASSRQTLTGELFF,TGTGCCAGCAGCCGACAGACTTTAACCGGGGAGCTGTTTTTT
TRBJ2-7,-,-,TRBV12-5,CASGLSGGIGSYEQYF,TGTGCTAGTGGTCTGTCGGGGGGCATCGGCTCCTACGAGCAGTACTTC
TRBJ1-1,-,TRBD1,TRBV3-1/TRBV3-2,CASSQDQGARAFF,TGTGCCAGCAGCCAAGATCAGGGGGCGCGGGCTTTCTTT
TRBJ2-3,once,-,TRBV3-1/TRBV3-2,CASSQNGADTQYF,TGTGCCAGCAGCCAAAACGGGGCAGATACGCAGTATTTT
TRBJ1-1,-,-,TRBV19,CASSIEGRNTEAFF,TGTGCCAGTAGTATTGAGGGAAGGAACACTGAAGCTTTCTTT
TRBJ2-2,-,-,TRBV24-1,CATSDPTLNKNTGELFF,TGTGCCACCAGTGATCCAACTCTGAATAAGAACACCGGGGAGCTGTTTTTT
TRBJ1-5,-,TRBD1,TRBV27,CASRSGQGDQPQHF,TGTGCCAGCAGGAGTGGACAGGGGGATCAGCCCCAGCATTTT
TRBJ2-1,-,-,TRBV6-5,CASRIVRQGKNEQFF,TGTGCCAGCAGGATAGTCCGGCAGGGCAAAAATGAGCAGTTCTTC
TRBJ2-7,-,-,TRBV10-3,CAISEYAESYEQYF,TGTGCCATCAGTGAGTATGCAGAAAGCTACGAGCAGTACTTC
TRBJ2-3,-,TRBD2,TRBV5-1,CASSTSGTTDTQYF,TGCGCCAGCAGCACTAGCGGGACCACAGATACGCAGTATTTT
TRBJ2-3,-,-,TRBV7-6,CASSLTHRRDTDTQYF,TGTGCCAGCAGCTTAACCCATAGGCGGGACACAGATACGCAGTATTTT
TRBJ1-5,few,TRBD1,TRBV15,CATLEGGSLSQPQHF,TGTGCCACCTTGGAAGGGGGCAGTCTATCTCAGCCCCAGCATTTT
TRBJ2-2,-,TRBD2,TRBV18,CASSPGVAGATGELFF,TGTGCCAGCTCACCTGGGGTAGCGGGAGCCACCGGGGAGCTGTTTTTT
TRBJ1-1,-,-,TRBV6-5,CASSYQPQGNTEAFF,TGTGCCAGCAGTTACCAACCCCAGGGAAACACTGAAGCTTTCTTT
TRBJ2-3,-,TRBD1,TRBV11-3,CASSRTGFSTDTQYF,TGTGCCAGCAGTCGGACAGGGTTTAGCACAGATACGCAGTATTTT
TRBJ1-4,once,TRBD1,TRBV6-5,CASNRGRWTNEKLFF,TGTGCCAGCAACAGGGGGCGGTGGACTAATGAAAAACTGTTTTTT